This T cell receptor beta chain stems from a study of blood T cell repertoires in COVID-19. Across the study: COVID-19 samples from acute and convalescent phases originated in the United States, Italy and Spain. In each case, the material was cDNA or gDNA derived from T cells, B-cell-depleted T cells, or PBMCs.

Source study methods: Quantification of nucleated cells was approximated via reference gene primer amplification. Repertoires were generated with immunoSEQ multiplex PCR, while TCRdb's copy carries only in-frame clones and drops some. The D gene and trimming were derived from the DNA, and the V and J assignments and clone size from that table. The sample lists 140,000 to 150,000 clones; 75% to 90% were seen once. This CDR3 has 14 residues. Trimming pared 2 bases from V and 5 bases from J, leaving 15 bases between. From germline, CDR1 is SQVTM and CDR2 ANQGSEA. The source of this sequence is a man aged 55 to 70 with active or convalescent COVID-19. The chain links TRBV29-1 to TRBJ1-1; weak D call: TRBD1 (6 bases). The sequenced material came from peripheral blood. The CDR3 protein is CSVERGTRETEAFF. The DNA for the CDR3 is TGCAGCGTTGAAAGAGGGACAAGAGAGACTGAAGCTTTCTTT. Looking up the rest from reference TRBV29-1 and TRBJ1-1 gives the full variable domain: SAVISQKPSRDICQRGTSLTIQCQVDSQVTMMFWYRQQPGQSLTLIATANQGSEATYESGFVIDKFPISRPNLTFSTLTVSNMSPEDSSIYLCSVERGTRETEAFFGQGTRLTVV.